This is a list of T cell receptor beta chains from one sample in a study of shared T cell receptors in the human thymus. Sequencing used immunoSEQ multiplex PCR; TCRdb keeps in-frame clones, though not all of them. Found here are 500,000 to 750,000 clones, approximately 90% of them singletons; the top ten hold 0.01%. These data were also reused for a study on human thymus T cells.

The source material was thymocytes. These receptor sequences come from a boy less than two years old with a congenital heart defect. Each CDR3 is given with its conserved first and last residue. D genes are given only for firm matches. Where a row states a size, it is once, few, many or the class of an expanded clone; other rows omit it.

TRBV4-2,15,-,-,TRBJ2-3,TGTGCCAGCAGCCAAGATAGGGGGAGCACAGATACGCAGTATTTT,CASSQDRGSTDTQYF
TRBV27,14,-,once,TRBJ1-1,TGTGCCAGCAGTAACCCAGTGGGGAGGACTGAAGCTTTCTTT,CASSNPVGRTEAFF
TRBV6-1,12,-,-,TRBJ1-2,TGTGCCAGCTGGGGCCTATCCTATGGCTACACCTTC,CASWGLSYGYTF
TRBV5-1,17,TRBD1,-,TRBJ2-3,TGCGCCAGCAGCTTAGGACAGGGTTGGGGTCCGGGAGATACGCAGTATTTT,CASSLGQGWGPGDTQYF
TRBV7-7,14,TRBD1,-,TRBJ2-7,TGTGCCAGCAGCCAGGGACAGGGATCCTACGAGCAGTACTTC,CASSQGQGSYEQYF
TRBV7-2,16,-,-,TRBJ2-2,TGTGCCAGCAGCTCGACTACAACAGGGAGCACCGGGGAGCTGTTTTTT,CASSSTTTGSTGELFF
TRBV10-1,22,TRBD2,-,TRBJ2-7,TGCGCCAGCAGTCTCGGGACAGACCACCAAGATGGCGGGAGGGCCTTTTCCTACGAGCAGTACTTC,CASSLGTDHQDGGRAFSYEQYF
TRBV27,20,-,once,TRBJ2-6,TGTGCCAGCAGTCTTGGAGGGGGGACAGTCATATCTTCAGGGGCCAACGTCCTGACTTTC,CASSLGGGTVISSGANVLTF
TRBV6-5,15,TRBD2,-,TRBJ2-7,TGTGCCAGCAGACGGACTAGCGGAAGTTCCTACGAGCAGTACTTC,CASRRTSGSSYEQYF
TRBV5-1,15,-,-,TRBJ2-7,TGCGCCAGCAGCGGGGCCCACCGGAGCTCCTACGAGCAGTACTTC,CASSGAHRSSYEQYF